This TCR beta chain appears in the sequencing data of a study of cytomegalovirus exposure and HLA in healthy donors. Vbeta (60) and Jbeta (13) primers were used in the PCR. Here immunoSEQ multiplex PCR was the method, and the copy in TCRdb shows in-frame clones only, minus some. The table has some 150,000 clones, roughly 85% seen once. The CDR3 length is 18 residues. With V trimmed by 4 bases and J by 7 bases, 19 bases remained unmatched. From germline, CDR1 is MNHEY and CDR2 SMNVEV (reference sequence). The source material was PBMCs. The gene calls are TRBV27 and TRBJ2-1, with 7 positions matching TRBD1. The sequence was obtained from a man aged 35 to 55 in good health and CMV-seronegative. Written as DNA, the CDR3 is TGTGCCAGCAGTTCAACTGTACAAGACAGGGTAGTTAGGAATGAGCAGTTCTTC. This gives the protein CASSSTVQDRVVRNEQFF.